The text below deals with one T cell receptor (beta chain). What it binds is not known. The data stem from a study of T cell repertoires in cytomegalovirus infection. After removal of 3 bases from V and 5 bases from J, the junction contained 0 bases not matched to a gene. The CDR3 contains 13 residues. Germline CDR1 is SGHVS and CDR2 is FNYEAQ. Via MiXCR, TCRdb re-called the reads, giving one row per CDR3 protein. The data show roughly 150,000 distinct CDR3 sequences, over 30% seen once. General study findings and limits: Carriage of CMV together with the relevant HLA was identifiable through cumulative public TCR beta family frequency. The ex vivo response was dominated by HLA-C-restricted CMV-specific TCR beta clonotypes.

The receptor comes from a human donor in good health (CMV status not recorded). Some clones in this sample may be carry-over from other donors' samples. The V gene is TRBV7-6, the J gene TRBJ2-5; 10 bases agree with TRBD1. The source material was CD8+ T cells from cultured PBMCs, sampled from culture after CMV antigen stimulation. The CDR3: CASSLGQGETQYF. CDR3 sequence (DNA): TGTGCCAGCAGCTTGGGACAGGGGGAGACCCAGTACTTC.